This T cell receptor (beta chain) originates from a study of OX40 agonist ivuxolimab in advanced cancers. The germline gives CDR1 SGHRS, CDR2 YFSETQ. This CDR3 contains 16 residues. The junction had 10 bases not matched to a gene; V was cut back by 4 bases and J by 4 bases. Some clones are missing from TCRdb's copy, which holds only in-frame ones; the method was immunoSEQ multiplex PCR. The sample includes tens of thousands of clones, 70% to 90% of them seen just once. Sequenced material: CD4+ or CD8+ T cells sorted from blood, taken in a trial of the OX40 agonist ivuxolimab. This sequence originates from an adult with an advanced solid tumor such as melanoma, head and neck, liver or kidney cancer. The genes are TRBV5-1 and TRBJ2-1; 8 nucleotides match TRBD1. The CDR3 sequence: CASSPQTDRGYNEQFF. The CDR3 bases are TGCGCCAGCAGCCCCCAAACCGACAGGGGTTACAATGAGCAGTTCTTC.